The TCR beta chain under discussion was sequenced for a study of blood T cell repertoires in COVID-19 (dated by TCRdb to 2019 to 2021). Study-wide context: Collaborator samples came from the United States, Italy and Spain and covered acute and convalescent phases of COVID-19. The prospective study material was composed of cDNA or gDNA derived from T cells, B-cell-depleted T cells, or PBMCs. The repertoires were made available in a free public database intended to serve as a resource for research on the immune response to SARS-CoV-2. Sample metadata almost always included a de-identified subject ID, COVID-19 status, age in years and sex. Samples came from the ongoing ImmuneRACE study (first 160 participants) plus 1,254 subjects from 6 global collaborators. Where available, HLA class I and class II types were taken from metadata supplied by the sample provider and were not determined by assay-based typing. Subjects who had been exposed to COVID-19, were actively infected with it, or had recovered from it provided the deeply sampled blood TCRbeta repertoires that made up the dataset. The investigation overall reported the following: Clinical and demographic metadata were provided uncurated, with the amount varying by source and participant.

For this clone: The antigen it binds to is not known. No much larger clonotype is one base removed from it; base qualities were not supplied.

In the prospective study, participants were 18 to 89 years old, resided in fewer than 25 geographic areas of the United States, and were enrolled through a virtual design. In the prospective study, cohorts were assigned on the basis of participant-reported clinical history obtained from a screening survey and a study questionnaire. Recovered participants in ImmuneRACE Cohort 3 were defined as having two consecutive negative NP/OP PCR tests, clearance from a healthcare professional, or resolution of symptoms. In the prospective study, whole blood, serum and a nasopharyngeal or oropharyngeal swab were collected from each participant by mobile phlebotomists. Additional blood draws and questionnaires over an approximately two-month period could optionally be provided by prospective study participants. Blood samples from the prospective study were shipped frozen or at room temperature prior to DNA extraction.

TCRbeta CDR3 regions were amplified from genomic DNA using the immunoSEQ Assay, a bias-controlled multiplex PCR. Processing in the source paper ran as follows. Within the assay, amplification of reference gene primers was used to estimate how many nucleated cells each sample contained. To quantify the absolute abundance of each unique TCRbeta CDR3 rearrangement, sequence reads were collapsed and filtered. For each sample, productive Simpson clonality was calculated as the square root of Simpson's diversity index over productive rearrangements. TCRdb limited this immuneACCESS table to in-frame rearrangements with V and J called. A share of clones is missing; checked studies link under half to unresolved V genes, and the rest is unexplained. V, J and clone size were drawn from that table, and D and trimming were deduced from the DNA. This sample has approximately 160,000 clones in its table, and roughly 85% of those were observed once. The top ten constitute approximately 4.4% of the sample.

In the germline V gene, CDR1 corresponds to SGHTA and CDR2 to FQGNSA. Reading from cysteine to phenylalanine, the CDR3 counts 14 amino acids. Only CDR3 DNA is held: 42 bases, read in frame from base 1. V gives up 5 bases and J gives up 0 bases, and the segment between their germline ends measures 10 bases. The sequenced material came from PBMCs or T cells enriched from blood (not recorded which). The V and J segments used are TRBV7-2 and TRBJ1-1, with no confidently assigned D gene. The receptor's source is a woman aged 50 to 65 who had recovered from COVID-19. The CDR3 protein sequence reads: CASSKSQLNTEAFF. The sequenced DNA is TGTGCCAGCAGCAAGTCACAGCTGAACACTGAAGCTTTCTTT.